The T cell receptor (beta chain) described here comes from a study of cytomegalovirus exposure and HLA in healthy donors (dated by TCRdb to about 2017). Study-wide context: In an earlier analysis of several hundred of the donors, less than 350 Gb of sequence data and 117 million unique TCR beta sequences from approximately 180 million T cells were reported. Approximately 310 gigabases of sequencing data and 70 million to 85 million unique TCR sequences were included in an early release covering about 700 HLA-typed donors. Of the 300 to 450 genotyped donors, around 81% fell in the genetic ancestry cluster associated with self-reported Caucasian donors. The aim of the study was to test whether cataloging public T cell receptors could identify signatures of past pathogen exposure. The study used immunosequencing to profile the T cell repertoires of around 600 subjects and linked those repertoires to cytomegalovirus serostatus. A separate validation cohort of about 110 different subjects was used in addition to the roughly 700-subject first cohort. High-throughput TCR immunosequencing, statistical association of individual TCRs with disease status, and machine learning were combined to predict cytomegalovirus infection status. In a later analysis, previously published TCR beta repertoires from some 640 donors were re-analyzed and high-resolution HLA genotyping was added so that TCR occurrence patterns could be studied. The later analysis used no new phenotypic data to find candidate immune exposures, relying instead on TCR beta sequences and their occurrence across donors. An earlier analysis of 587 of the donors applied high-throughput TCR beta sequencing to assess whether each TCR beta V gene segment acted as functional or pseudogenic. Donor age, sex, ethnicity and CMV serostatus were compiled alongside the repertoire data. Genome-wide SNP genotypes for about 65% of the 666 donors were used in a later genetic analysis, which treated that subset as a discovery cohort. Every discovery cohort repertoire had been produced on one sequencing platform. Both class I and class II loci were covered by HLA typing, at four-digit resolution. The number of donors typed differed by locus, with about 629-640 for A, B, C, DRB1 and DQB1, roughly 520 for DQA1, nearly 610 for DPA1, and over 400 for DPB1. A handful of DR-DQ haplotypes were handled as single units for association and clustering because linkage in the cohort was strong. Among about 360 genotyped donors of the cohort, an average of roughly 240,000 unique TCR beta nucleotide sequences were sequenced per donor, about a sixth of them non-productive.

Findings and caveats that apply to the study as a whole: A cluster of highly shared sequence variants was judged likely to represent a technical artifact of the sequencing pipeline. The classifier was reported to diagnose cytomegalovirus status with high specificity and sensitivity in both the original and validation cohorts. In a later analysis, HLA-associated TCR beta chains showed more clonal expansion and lower generation probabilities than non-associated chains that were equally common. In a later analysis, most CMV-associated TCR beta chains were found to appear HLA-restricted, with HLA associations seemingly driven largely by CMV exposure. About 17 rarely observed V segments, including chromosome 9 orphons, were excluded from the earlier analysis of some 590 of the donors because counts were too low. A total of 164 TCR beta chains were listed by the study as associated with cytomegalovirus. A later genetic analysis reported fewer N-insertions in productive TCRs among donors in an Asian-associated ancestry cluster than the approximately 700-donor mean. CMV serostatus was the only immune exposure information available for the cohort. A few of the identified cytomegalovirus-associated TCR beta chains were confirmed in vitro to be specific for cytomegalovirus antigens. It was suggested by the authors that the approach could potentially be generalized to other disease states and immunological phenotypes. The presence/absence analyses assumed that sequencing depth was roughly uniform across donors, and that assumption may not be true. Correlated functional status among segregating V segments might be attributable to linkage disequilibrium, but an unknown experimental factor could not be ruled out. While some public TCRs were present in many individuals, most TCR sequences turned up only very rarely across donors. A further reported finding was that TCR beta sequences accurately predicted the HLA-A and HLA-B alleles for most subjects in the first cohort. Strong co-occurrence of HLA alleles, especially DR and DQ, made assigning TCR associations to individual alleles difficult. In a later analysis, TCR association rates were found to vary across HLA loci, with the most associated TCRs seen for DRB1 alleles and the fewest for HLA-C alleles. In a later analysis, several top co-occurrence clusters were reported to appear linked to parvovirus B19, influenza, CMV and Epstein-Barr virus. An association between a missense DCLRE1C variant and V-gene and J-gene trimming of TCR beta chains was found in a later genetic analysis and replicated in an independent cohort. At a false discovery rate of 0.05, a later analysis linked approximately 18,000 TCR beta sequences to specific HLA alleles. Because HLA typing was missing for some donors at each locus, association tests included only the typed subset. An earlier analysis of approximately 590 of the donors showed that most TCR beta V segments appeared in productive rearrangements either about 87% or about 30% of the time, which broadly matched IMGT annotations. Only TCR beta chains were sequenced in this cohort, and the absence of alpha or paired-chain data limited detectable features.

About this clone itself: Its binding antigen is unknown. No base-level quality is on record; no much larger clone is a single base apart.

The cohort consisted of 650 to 850 healthy bone marrow donors. Cohort members were all nominally healthy when sampled, although unrecorded immune exposures were likely present. The donor was CMV seronegative and belonged to the group of around 350 seronegative cohort members. Each donor provided a peripheral blood sample, and peripheral blood mononuclear cells were used for TCR beta sequencing. The Qiagen DNeasy Blood Extraction Kit was used to extract genomic DNA from the blood cell samples. The library relied on the immunoSEQ multiplex PCR assay. A mixture of 60 forward primers for TCR Vbeta segments and 13 reverse primers for TCR Jbeta segments was used in the multiplex PCR. The CDR3 region of rearranged TCR beta genes was amplified from genomic DNA by a multiplex PCR assay. Amplified TCR beta libraries were sequenced as 87-base-pair reads on the Illumina HiSeq System. On the authors' methods: Across the 600 to 700 repertoires, a later analysis counted tens of millions of unique TCR beta chains, roughly 11 million of which were shared by at least two donors. Raw reads were error-corrected and collapsed into unique sequences by a nearest-neighbor algorithm in which closely related sequences were merged to remove PCR and sequencing errors. CDR3 sequences were aligned to IMGT reference sequences to assign V, D and J gene segments. Each retained sequence needed at least a six-nucleotide match to both a V gene segment and a J gene segment. A rearrangement counted as productive if the CDR3 had no stop codons and remained in frame with V and J, and every other rearrangement counted as non-productive. Following IMGT convention, CDR3 was defined as the stretch from the second conserved V-encoded cysteine up to the conserved J-encoded phenylalanine. In an earlier analysis of some 550 of the donors, sequences lacking an unambiguous match to a single V gene segment were excluded. In an earlier analysis of about 590 of the donors, a V segment was called functional when productive rearrangements were above 56.7%, and segregating when the standard deviation between donors exceeded 5%. To diagnose cytomegalovirus status from the catalog of TCR beta chain sequences, a statistical classification framework was built. A later analysis assigned V and J genes by comparing TCR nucleotide sequences with IMGT/GENE-DB human TR gene sequences. A later analysis assigned CDR3 sequences and most-parsimonious VDJ recombination scenarios with the TCRdist pipeline. In a later analysis, each TCR beta chain was defined by its CDR3 amino acid sequence together with its V-gene family, and reads lacking a unique V-gene family were excluded. In a later analysis, around 650 highly shared, low-generation-probability nucleotide sequences were removed to address suspected cross-contamination and a sequencing artifact. In a later analysis, a clonal expansion index was calculated for each public chain from normalized within-repertoire ranks of inferred template counts. In a later analysis, generation probabilities were computed using a VDJ recombination model fitted to out-of-frame rearrangements, and the results were checked against IGoR. In a later analysis, hypergeometric tests were used to score TCR-TCR, TCR-HLA and TCR-CMV co-occurrence, with a repertoire-size bias correction applied to TCR pairs. A later analysis estimated false discovery rates by permuting HLA or CMV assignments 20 times. In a later analysis, co-occurring TCRs were grouped using DBSCAN, with TCRdist sequence similarity added in when clustering inside HLA-allele-positive subsets. Repertoires with fewer than 30,000 or more than 120,000 public chains were left out of co-occurrence clustering, as were five repertoires with anomalous nucleotide sharing. Sourced from immuneACCESS, this table was stored by TCRdb with only in-frame sequences that have V and J called. A share of the clones is absent; for the studies checked, an unresolved V gene accounts for under half, and the remainder has no known explanation. From that table come the V and J calls and clone size; the DNA was used to work out D and trimming. Across this sample there are around 160,000 clones, with over 60% seen only once. The ten most abundant clones make up approximately 1.8% of the sample.

The TCR was taken from a woman between 18 and 29 years old in good health and CMV-seronegative. The source material was PBMCs.

CDR3 loop: CASGLAGGPSHNEQFF. The sequenced DNA is TGTGCCAGCGGATTAGCGGGGGGGCCTTCCCACAATGAGCAGTTCTTC. The V and J segments used are TRBV28 and TRBJ2-1, and 11 junctional nucleotides match TRBD2. Here V drops 8 bases and J drops 5 bases, and the junction holds 11 bases not matched to any gene. Counted from cysteine to phenylalanine, this CDR3 has 16 amino acids. Only the CDR3 DNA stays, 48 bases, in frame from base 1. CDR1 and CDR2 are drawn from the germline V gene: MDHEN, SYDVKM.